These 2 T cell receptor beta chains were sequenced from one sample in a study of blood T cell repertoires in COVID-19. The method was immunoSEQ multiplex PCR; TCRdb's version includes in-frame clones alone and lacks a portion of them. Of approximately 240,000 clones detected, around nine tenths appear once; the ten largest clones hold 1.5% to 2%. Sequencing was done on a sample of PBMCs or T cells enriched from blood (not recorded which). All receptors derive from a woman aged 18-30 years who had recovered from COVID-19.

This clone has just a few counts. The chain combines TRBV11-2 with TRBJ1-3; possibly TRBD1 for D (5 bases). CDR3 size: 14 residues. The V gene lost 3 bases and the J gene lost 3 bases, with 9 bases spanning the gap. The germline gives CDR1 SGHAT, CDR2 FQNNGV. This CDR3 reads CASSLRGDGNTIYF. Written as DNA, the CDR3 is TGTGCCAGCAGCTTGCGGGGGGATGGAAACACCATATATTTT.

This chain uses TRBV7-2 with TRBJ1-3; possibly TRBD1 for D (6 bases). V was pared by 5 bases and J by 7 bases, with 9 bases between. Germline CDR1 reads SGHTA; CDR2 reads FQGNSA. This CDR3 spans 12 amino acids. The DNA for the CDR3 is TGTGCCAGCAGCCAAACAGGGAACACCATATATTTT. This translates into CASSQTGNTIYF. Full variable domain (missing parts from reference TRBV7-2 and TRBJ1-3): GAGVSQSPSNKVTEKGKDVELRCDPISGHTALYWYRQSLGQGLEFLIYFQGNSAPDKSGLPSDRFSAERTGGSVSTLTIQRTQQEDSAVYLCASSQTGNTIYFGEGSWLTVV.